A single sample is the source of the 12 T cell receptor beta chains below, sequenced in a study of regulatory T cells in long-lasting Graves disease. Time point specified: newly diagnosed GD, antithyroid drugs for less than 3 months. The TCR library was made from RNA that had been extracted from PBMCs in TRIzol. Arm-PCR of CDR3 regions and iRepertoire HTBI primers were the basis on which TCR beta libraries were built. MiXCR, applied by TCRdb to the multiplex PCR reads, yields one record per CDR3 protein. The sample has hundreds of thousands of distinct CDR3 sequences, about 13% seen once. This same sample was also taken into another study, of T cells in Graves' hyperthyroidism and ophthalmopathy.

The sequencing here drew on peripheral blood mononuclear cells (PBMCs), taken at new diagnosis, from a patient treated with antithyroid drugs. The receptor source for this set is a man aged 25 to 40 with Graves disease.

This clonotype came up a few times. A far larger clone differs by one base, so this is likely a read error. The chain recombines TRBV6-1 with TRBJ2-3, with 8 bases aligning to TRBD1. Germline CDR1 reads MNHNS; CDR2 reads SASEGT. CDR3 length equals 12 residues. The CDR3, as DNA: TGTGCCATTTCAGGGGGCACAGATGCGCAGTATTTT. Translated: CAISGGTDAQYF.

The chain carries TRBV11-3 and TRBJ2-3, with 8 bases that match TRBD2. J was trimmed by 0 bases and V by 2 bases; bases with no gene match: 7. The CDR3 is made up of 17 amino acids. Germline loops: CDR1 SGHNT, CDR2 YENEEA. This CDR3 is CASSLNPSGGSTDTQYF. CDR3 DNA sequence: TGTGCCAGCAGCTTAAACCCAAGCGGGGGAAGCACAGATACGCAGTATTTT. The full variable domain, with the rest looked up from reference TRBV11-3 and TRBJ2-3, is EAGVVQSPRYKIIEKKQPVAFWCNPISGHNTLYWYLQNLGQGPELLIRYENEEAVDDSQLPKDRFSAERLKGVDSTLKIQPAELGDSAVYLCASSLNPSGGSTDTQYFGPGTRLTVL.

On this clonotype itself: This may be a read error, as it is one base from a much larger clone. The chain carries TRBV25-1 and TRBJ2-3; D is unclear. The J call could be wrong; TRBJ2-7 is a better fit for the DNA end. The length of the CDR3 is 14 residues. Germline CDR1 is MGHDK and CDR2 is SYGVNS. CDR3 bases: TGTGCCAGCAGTGAATACGCAAGCTCCTACGAGCAGTACTTC. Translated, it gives CASSEYASSYEQYF.

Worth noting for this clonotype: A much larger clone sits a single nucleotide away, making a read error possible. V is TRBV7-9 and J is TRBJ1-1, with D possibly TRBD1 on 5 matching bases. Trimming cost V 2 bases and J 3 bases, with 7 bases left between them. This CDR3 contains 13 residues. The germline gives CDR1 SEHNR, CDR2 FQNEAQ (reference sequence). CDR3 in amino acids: CASSLMTDTEAFF. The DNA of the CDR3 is TGTGCCAGCAGCTTAATGACAGACACTGAAGCTTTCTTT.

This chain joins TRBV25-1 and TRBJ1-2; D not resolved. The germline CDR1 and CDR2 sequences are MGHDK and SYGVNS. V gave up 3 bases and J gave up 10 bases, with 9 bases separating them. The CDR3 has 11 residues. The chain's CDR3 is CASSESRLYTF. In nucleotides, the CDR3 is TGTGCCAGCAGTGAGTCGCGCCTCTACACCTTC.

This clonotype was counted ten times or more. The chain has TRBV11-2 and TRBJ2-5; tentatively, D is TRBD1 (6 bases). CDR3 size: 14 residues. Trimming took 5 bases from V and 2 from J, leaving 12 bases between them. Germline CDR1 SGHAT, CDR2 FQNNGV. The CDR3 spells CASSHGTFQETQYF. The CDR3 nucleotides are TGTGCCAGCAGCCACGGGACATTTCAAGAGACCCAGTACTTC.

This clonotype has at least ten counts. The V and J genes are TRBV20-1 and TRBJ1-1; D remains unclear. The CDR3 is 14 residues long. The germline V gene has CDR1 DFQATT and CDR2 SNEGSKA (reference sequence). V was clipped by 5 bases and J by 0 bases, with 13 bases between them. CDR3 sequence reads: CSAPQVVMNTEAFF. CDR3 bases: TGCAGTGCTCCCCAGGTGGTAATGAACACTGAAGCTTTCTTT.

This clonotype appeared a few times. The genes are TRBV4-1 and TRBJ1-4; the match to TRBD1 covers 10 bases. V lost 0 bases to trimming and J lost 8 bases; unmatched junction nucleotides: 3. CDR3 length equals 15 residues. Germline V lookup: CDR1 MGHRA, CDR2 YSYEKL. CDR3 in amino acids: CASSQDGTGDEKLFF. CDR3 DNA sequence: TGCGCCAGCAGCCAAGACGGGACAGGGGACGAAAAACTGTTTTTT.

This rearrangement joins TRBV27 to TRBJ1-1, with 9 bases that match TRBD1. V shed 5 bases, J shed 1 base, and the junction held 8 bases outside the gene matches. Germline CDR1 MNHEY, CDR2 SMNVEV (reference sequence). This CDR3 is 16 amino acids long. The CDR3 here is CASSRPWGQGNTEAFF. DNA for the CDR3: TGTGCCAGCAGTCGACCGTGGGGACAGGGGAACACTGAAGCTTTCTTT.

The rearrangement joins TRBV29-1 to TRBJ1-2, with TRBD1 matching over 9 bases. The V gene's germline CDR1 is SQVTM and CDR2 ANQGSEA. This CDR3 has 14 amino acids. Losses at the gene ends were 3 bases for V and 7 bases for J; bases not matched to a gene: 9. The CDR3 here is CSVDLMGQGVGYTF. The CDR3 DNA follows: TGCAGCGTTGATTTAATGGGACAGGGCGTTGGCTACACCTTC.

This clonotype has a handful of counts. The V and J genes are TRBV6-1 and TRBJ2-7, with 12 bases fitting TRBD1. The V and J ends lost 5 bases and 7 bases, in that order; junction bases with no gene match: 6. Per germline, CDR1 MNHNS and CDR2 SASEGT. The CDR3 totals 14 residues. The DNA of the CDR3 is TGTGCCAGCAGTCCGGGACAGGGGGCGCGAGAGCAGTACTTC. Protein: CASSPGQGAREQYF.

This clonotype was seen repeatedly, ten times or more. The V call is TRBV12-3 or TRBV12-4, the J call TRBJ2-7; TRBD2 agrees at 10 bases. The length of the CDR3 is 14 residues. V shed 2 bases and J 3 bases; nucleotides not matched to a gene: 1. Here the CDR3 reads CASSLLAGVYEQYF. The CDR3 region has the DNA TGTGCCAGCAGTTTACTAGCGGGAGTCTACGAGCAGTACTTC.